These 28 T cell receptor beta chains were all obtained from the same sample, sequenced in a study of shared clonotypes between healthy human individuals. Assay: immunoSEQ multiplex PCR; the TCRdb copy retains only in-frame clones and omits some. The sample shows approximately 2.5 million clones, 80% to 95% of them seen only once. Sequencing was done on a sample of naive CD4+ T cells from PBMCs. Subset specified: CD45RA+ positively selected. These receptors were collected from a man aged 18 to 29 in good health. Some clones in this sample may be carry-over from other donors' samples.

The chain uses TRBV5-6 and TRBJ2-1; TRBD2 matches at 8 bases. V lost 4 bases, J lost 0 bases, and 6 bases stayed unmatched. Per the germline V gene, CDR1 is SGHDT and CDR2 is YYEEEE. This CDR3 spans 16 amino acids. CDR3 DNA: TGTGCCAGCAGCACCTCCGGGACTAGCTCCTACAATGAGCAGTTCTTC. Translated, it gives CASSTSGTSSYNEQFF.

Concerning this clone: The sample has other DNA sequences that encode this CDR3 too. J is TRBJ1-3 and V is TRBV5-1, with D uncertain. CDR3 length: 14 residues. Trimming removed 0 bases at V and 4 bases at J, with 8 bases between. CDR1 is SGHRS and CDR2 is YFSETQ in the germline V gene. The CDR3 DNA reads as TGCGCCAGCAGCTTGGGGGGAGACGGAAACACCATATATTTT. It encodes CASSLGGDGNTIYF. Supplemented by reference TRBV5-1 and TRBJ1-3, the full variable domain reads KAGVTQTPRYLIKTRGQQVTLSCSPISGHRSVSWYQQTPGQGLQFLFEYFSETQRNKGNFPGRFSGRQFSNSRSEMNVSTLELGDSALYLCASSLGGDGNTIYFGEGSWLTVV.

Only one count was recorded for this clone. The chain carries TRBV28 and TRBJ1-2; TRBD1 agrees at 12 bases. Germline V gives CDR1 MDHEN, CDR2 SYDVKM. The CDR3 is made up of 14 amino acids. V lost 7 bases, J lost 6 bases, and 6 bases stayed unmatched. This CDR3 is CASTLGQGAHGYTF. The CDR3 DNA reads TGTGCCAGCACCCTGGGACAGGGGGCCCATGGCTACACCTTC.

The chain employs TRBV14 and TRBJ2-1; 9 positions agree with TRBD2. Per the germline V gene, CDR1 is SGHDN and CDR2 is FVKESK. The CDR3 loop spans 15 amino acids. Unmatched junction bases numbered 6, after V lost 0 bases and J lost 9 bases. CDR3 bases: TGTGCCAGCAGCCAAGAGCTAGCGGGACTCGGTGAGCAGTTCTTC. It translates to CASSQELAGLGEQFF. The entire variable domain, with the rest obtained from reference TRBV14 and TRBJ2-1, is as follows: EAGVTQFPSHSVIEKGQTVTLRCDPISGHDNLYWYRRVMGKEIKFLLHFVKESKQDESGMPNNRFLAERTGGTYSTLKVQPAELEDSGVYFCASSQELAGLGEQFFGPGTRLTVL.

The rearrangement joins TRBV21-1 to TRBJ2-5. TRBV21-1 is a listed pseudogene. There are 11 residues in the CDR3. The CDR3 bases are TGTGCCAGCAGCAAAGACGAAACCCAGTACTTC. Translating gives CASSKDETQYF.

In nucleotides, the CDR3 is TGTGCCAGCAGCCCGGGGCCGAATAACAATGAGCAGTTCTTC. This translates into CASSPGPNNNEQFF. The chain joins TRBV7-9 to TRBJ2-1; possibly TRBD1 or TRBD2 for D (5 bases each). In germline, CDR1 is SEHNR, CDR2 FQNEAQ (reference sequence). V was trimmed by 5 bases and J by 5 bases, leaving 13 bases between them. The CDR3 spans 14 residues.

As DNA, the CDR3 is TGCGCCAGCAGCCTAGTGGGTAAGGGGGAGTTTGAGCAGTTCTTC. Its translation: CASSLVGKGEFEQFF. The V call is TRBV4-1, the J call TRBJ2-1, with a tentative D call TRBD1 (6 bases). Germline-derived CDR1 and CDR2 are MGHRA and YSYEKL. CDR3 length equals 15 residues. Trimming cost V 4 bases and J 9 bases, with 19 bases left between them.

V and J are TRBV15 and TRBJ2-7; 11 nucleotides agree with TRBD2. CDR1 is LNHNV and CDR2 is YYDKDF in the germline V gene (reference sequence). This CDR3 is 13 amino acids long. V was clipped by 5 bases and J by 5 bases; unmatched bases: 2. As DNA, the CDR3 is TGTGCCACCAGCCGACTAGCGGGAAACGAGCAGTACTTC. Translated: CATSRLAGNEQYF. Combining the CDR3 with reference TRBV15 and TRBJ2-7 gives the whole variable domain DAMVIQNPRYQVTQFGKPVTLSCSQTLNHNVMYWYQQKSSQAPKLLFHYYDKDFNNEADTPDNFQSRRPNTSFCFLDIRSPGLGDTAMYLCATSRLAGNEQYFGPGTRLTVT.

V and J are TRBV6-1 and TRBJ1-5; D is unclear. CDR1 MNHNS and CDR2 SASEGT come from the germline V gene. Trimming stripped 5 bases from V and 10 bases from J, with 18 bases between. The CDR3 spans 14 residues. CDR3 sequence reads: CASSFLALPQPQHF. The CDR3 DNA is TGTGCCAGCAGTTTCCTGGCTCTCCCCCAACCCCAGCATTTT.

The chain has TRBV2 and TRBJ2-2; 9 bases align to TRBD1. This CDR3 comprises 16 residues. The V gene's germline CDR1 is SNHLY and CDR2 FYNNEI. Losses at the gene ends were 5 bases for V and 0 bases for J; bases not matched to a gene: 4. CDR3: CASSSQGAANTGELFF. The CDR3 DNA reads TGTGCCAGCAGTTCACAGGGGGCGGCGAACACCGGGGAGCTGTTTTTT.

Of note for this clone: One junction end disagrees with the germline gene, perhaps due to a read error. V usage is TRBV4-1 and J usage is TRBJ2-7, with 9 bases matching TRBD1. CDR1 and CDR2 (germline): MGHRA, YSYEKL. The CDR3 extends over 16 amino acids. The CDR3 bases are TGCGCCAGCAGCCAAGATGTGGGGGACAGGGCCTACGAGCAGTGCTTC. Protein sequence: CASSQDVGDRAYEQCF.

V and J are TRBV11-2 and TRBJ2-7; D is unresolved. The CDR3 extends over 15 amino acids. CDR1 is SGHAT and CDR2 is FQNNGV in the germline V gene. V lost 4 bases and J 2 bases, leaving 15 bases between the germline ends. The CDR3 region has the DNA TGTGCCAGCAGCTCCAACCGGGCCCCAACCTACGAGCAGTACTTC. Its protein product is CASSSNRAPTYEQYF.

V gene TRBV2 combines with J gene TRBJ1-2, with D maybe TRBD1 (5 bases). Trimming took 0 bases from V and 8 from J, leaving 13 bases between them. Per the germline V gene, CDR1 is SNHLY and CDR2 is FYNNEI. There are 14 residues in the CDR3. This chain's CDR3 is CASSEARGVYGYTF. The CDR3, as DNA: TGTGCCAGCAGTGAAGCTCGGGGGGTTTACGGCTACACCTTC.

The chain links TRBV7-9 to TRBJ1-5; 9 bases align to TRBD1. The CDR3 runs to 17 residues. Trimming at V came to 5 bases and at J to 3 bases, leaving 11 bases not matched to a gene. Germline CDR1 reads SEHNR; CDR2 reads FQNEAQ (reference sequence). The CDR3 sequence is CASSRGRTGEINQPQHF. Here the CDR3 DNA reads TGTGCCAGCAGCAGGGGCCGGACAGGGGAAATCAATCAGCCCCAGCATTTT.

The DNA for the CDR3 is TGCAGCGTTGCCCCAGCGGGAGGGTCCTACAATGAGCAGTTCTTC. As protein: CSVAPAGGSYNEQFF. V gene TRBV29-1 combines with J gene TRBJ2-1, with 10 bases aligning to TRBD2. Losses at the gene ends were 4 bases for V and 1 base for J; bases not matched to a gene: 4. The CDR3 length is 15 residues. Germline V gene data show CDR1 as SQVTM and CDR2 as ANQGSEA.

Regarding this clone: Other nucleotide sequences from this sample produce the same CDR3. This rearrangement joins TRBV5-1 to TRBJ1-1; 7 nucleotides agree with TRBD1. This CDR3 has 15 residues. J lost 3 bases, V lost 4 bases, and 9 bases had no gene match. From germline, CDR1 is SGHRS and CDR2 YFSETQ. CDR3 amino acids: CASSGWTGTDTEAFF. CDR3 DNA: TGCGCCAGCAGCGGTTGGACAGGAACTGACACTGAAGCTTTCTTT.

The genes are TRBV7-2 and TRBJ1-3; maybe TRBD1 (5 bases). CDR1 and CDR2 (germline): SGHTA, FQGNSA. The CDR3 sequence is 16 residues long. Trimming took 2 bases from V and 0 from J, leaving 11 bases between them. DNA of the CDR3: TGTGCCAGCAGCTTATGGGGGAAAGCCTCTGGAAACACCATATATTTT. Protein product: CASSLWGKASGNTIYF.

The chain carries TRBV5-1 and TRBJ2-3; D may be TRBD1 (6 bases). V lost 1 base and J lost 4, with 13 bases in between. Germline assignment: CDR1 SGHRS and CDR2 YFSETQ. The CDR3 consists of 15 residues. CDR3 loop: CASSLRQGQADTQYF. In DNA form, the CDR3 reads TGCGCCAGCAGCTTGAGGCAGGGGCAGGCAGATACGCAGTATTTT.

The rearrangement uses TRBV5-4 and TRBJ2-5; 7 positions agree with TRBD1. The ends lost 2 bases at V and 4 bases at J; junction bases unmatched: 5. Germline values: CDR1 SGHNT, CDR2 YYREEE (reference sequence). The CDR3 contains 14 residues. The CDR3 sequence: CASSFTGVGETQYF. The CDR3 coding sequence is TGTGCCAGCAGCTTCACAGGGGTGGGAGAGACCCAGTACTTC. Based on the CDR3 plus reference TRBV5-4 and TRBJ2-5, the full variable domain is ETGVTQSPTHLIKTRGQQVTLRCSSQSGHNTVSWYQQALGQGPQFIFQYYREEENGRGNFPPRFSGLQFPNYSSELNVNALELDDSALYLCASSFTGVGETQYFGPGTRLLVL.

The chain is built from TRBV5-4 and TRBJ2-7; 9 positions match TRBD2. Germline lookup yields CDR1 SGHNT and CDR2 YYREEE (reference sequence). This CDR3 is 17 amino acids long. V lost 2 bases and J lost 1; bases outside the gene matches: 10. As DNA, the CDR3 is TGTGCCAGCAGCTTCGCCATCACTAGCGGGTCTTCCTACGAGCAGTACTTC. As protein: CASSFAITSGSSYEQYF.

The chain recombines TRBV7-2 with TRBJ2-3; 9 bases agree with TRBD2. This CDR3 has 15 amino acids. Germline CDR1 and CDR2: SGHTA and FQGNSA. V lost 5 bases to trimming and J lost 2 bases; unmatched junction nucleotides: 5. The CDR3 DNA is TGTGCCAGCAGCATGACTAGCGGAGACACAGATACGCAGTATTTT. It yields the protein CASSMTSGDTDTQYF.

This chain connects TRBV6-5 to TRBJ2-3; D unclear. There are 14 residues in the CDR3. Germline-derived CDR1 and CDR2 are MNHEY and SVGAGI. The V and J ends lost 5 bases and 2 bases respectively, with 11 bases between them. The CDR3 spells CASSRGLHTDTQYF. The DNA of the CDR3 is TGTGCCAGCAGTCGTGGGCTCCACACAGATACGCAGTATTTT.

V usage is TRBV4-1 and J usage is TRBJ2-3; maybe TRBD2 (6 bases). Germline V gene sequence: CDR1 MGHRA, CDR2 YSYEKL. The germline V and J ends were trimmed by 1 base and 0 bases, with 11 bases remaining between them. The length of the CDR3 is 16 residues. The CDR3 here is CASSQVAGTSTDTQYF. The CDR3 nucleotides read TGCGCCAGCAGCCAAGTCGCGGGAACTAGCACAGATACGCAGTATTTT.

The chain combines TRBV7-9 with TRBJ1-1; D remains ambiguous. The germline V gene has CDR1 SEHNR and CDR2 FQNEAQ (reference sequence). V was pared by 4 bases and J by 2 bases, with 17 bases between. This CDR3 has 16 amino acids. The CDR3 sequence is CASSSMPLGSNTEAFF. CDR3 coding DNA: TGTGCCAGCAGCTCGATGCCCCTAGGGTCAAACACTGAAGCTTTCTTT.

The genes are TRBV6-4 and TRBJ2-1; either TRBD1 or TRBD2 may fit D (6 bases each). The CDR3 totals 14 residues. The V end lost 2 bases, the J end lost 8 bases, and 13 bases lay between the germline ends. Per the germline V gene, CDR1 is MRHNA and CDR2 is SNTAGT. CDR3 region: CASSDNLGGYEQFF. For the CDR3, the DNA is TGTGCCAGCAGTGACAACCTGGGGGGCTATGAGCAGTTCTTC.

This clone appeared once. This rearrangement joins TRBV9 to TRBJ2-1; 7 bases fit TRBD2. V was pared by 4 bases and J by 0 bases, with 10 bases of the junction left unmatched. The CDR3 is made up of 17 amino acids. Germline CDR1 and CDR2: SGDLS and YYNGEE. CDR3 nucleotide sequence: TGTGCCAGCAGCCCGCCCCGCGGGAGCGGCTCCTACAATGAGCAGTTCTTC. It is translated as CASSPPRGSGSYNEQFF.

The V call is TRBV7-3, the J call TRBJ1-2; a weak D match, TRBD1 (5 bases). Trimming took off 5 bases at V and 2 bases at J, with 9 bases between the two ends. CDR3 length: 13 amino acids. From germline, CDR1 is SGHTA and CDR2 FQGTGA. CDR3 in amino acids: CASSLDKNYGYTF. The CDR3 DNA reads TGTGCCAGCAGCCTGGACAAGAACTATGGCTACACCTTC. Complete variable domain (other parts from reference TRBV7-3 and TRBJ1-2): GAGVSQTPSNKVTEKGKYVELRCDPISGHTALYWYRQSLGQGPEFLIYFQGTGAADDSGLPNDRFFAVRPEGSVSTLKIQRTERGDSAVYLCASSLDKNYGYTFGSGTRLTVV.

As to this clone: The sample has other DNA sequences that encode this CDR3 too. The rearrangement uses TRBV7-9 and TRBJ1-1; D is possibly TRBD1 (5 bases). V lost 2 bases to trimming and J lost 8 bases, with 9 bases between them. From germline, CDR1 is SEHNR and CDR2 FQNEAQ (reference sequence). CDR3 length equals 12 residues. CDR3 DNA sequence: TGTGCCAGCAGCTTAAGGGGAGAAGAAGCTTTCTTT. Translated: CASSLRGEEAFF.